The rows below give T cell receptor beta chains drawn from one sample of a study of shared clonotypes between healthy human individuals. Using immunoSEQ multiplex PCR, the repertoire was profiled, and TCRdb retains in-frame clones only, with some absent. This table holds 650,000 to 800,000 clones, approximately 77% found once. Sequenced sample: memory CD4+ T cells sorted from blood. The receptors originated from a woman aged 25-40 years in good health. Each CDR3 is given with its conserved first and last residue. The D gene is left open where the match is weak. Size is stated for part of the rows, as once, few or many counts, or as a class when the clone is expanded.

>TRBD2|TRBV27|.|TRBJ2-1
TGTGCCAGCAGCGCGGGAGAATCGTACAATGAGCAGTTCTTC
CASSAGESYNEQFF
>.|TRBV11-2|.|TRBJ2-3
TGTGCCAGCAGCTTAGGAGAGACAGATACGCAGTATTTT
CASSLGETDTQYF
>TRBD1|TRBV7-2|.|TRBJ1-2
TGTGCCAGCAGCTCCTACTCAGGGGGCTCGGGCTACACCTTC
CASSSYSGGSGYTF
>TRBD1|TRBV11-3|.|TRBJ2-7
TGTGCCAGCAGCCTGGGACAGGAATACGAGCAGTACTTC
CASSLGQEYEQYF
>.|TRBV18|.|TRBJ1-4
TGTGCCAGCTCACGCTCAGCCGGACGGAATGAAAAACTGTTTTTT
CASSRSAGRNEKLFF
>.|TRBV30|.|TRBJ1-1
TGTGCCTGGAAGCTTGGAGGTTTTAACACTGAAGCTTTCTTT
CAWKLGGFNTEAFF
>.|TRBV5-1|few|TRBJ2-3
TGCGCCAGCAGCTTGGATAACTCCGTCACAGATACGCAGTATTTT
CASSLDNSVTDTQYF
>.|TRBV28|.|TRBJ1-5
.
CASSILGTNRGNQPQHF
>.|TRBV6-5|.|TRBJ1-2
TGTGCCAGCAGTTCATTAGGGGGGGCTGTTTATGGCTACACCTTC
CASSSLGGAVYGYTF
>.|TRBV11-1|few|TRBJ2-7
TGTGCCAGCAGCCTCATTCAGACAGGAGGATCCTACGAGCAGTACTTC
CASSLIQTGGSYEQYF
>TRBD2|TRBV6-4|.|TRBJ2-5
TGTGCCAGCAGTGACTGTGGTCAGCGGGAGGGGTATGAGACCCAGTACTTC
CASSDCGQREGYETQYF
>TRBD2|TRBV7-3|few|TRBJ2-7
TGTGCCAGCAGCTTAGGCCTAGCGGGCTACGAGCAGTACTTC
CASSLGLAGYEQYF
>TRBD2|TRBV5-1|many|TRBJ2-7
TGCGCCAGCAGCTGGACTAGCGGGAGCGAAAACGAGCAGTACTTC
CASSWTSGSENEQYF
>TRBD1|TRBV19|.|TRBJ1-2
TGTGCCAGTAGTGTGGGAACAGGGGCCCTCAGGGGCTACACCTTC
CASSVGTGALRGYTF
>.|TRBV25-1|.|TRBJ2-7
TGTGCCAGCGGGGTCGGGGCCCTTAGCTACGAGCAGTACTTC
CASGVGALSYEQYF
>.|TRBV11-2|.|TRBJ2-4
TGTGCCAGCAGCGCTTCGACGGGGGGCGAAAACATTCAGTACTTC
CASSASTGGENIQYF
>.|TRBV11-2|.|TRBJ2-6
TGTGCCAGCAGCCTGAATCCTGGGGCCAACGTCCTGACTTTC
CASSLNPGANVLTF
>TRBD2|TRBV11-2|.|TRBJ2-1
TGTGCCAGCAGCTCCCAAAGCGGGAGCTCCTACAATGAGCAGTTCTTC
CASSSQSGSSYNEQFF
>TRBD2|TRBV9|.|TRBJ2-5
TGTGCCAGCAGCGTAGGAGTTCTAGCGGGGCAAGAGACCCAGTACTTC
CASSVGVLAGQETQYF
>.|TRBV28|many|TRBJ2-6
TGTGCCAGCAGTTCCCCCCTGGGGGCCAACGTCCTGACTTTC
CASSSPLGANVLTF